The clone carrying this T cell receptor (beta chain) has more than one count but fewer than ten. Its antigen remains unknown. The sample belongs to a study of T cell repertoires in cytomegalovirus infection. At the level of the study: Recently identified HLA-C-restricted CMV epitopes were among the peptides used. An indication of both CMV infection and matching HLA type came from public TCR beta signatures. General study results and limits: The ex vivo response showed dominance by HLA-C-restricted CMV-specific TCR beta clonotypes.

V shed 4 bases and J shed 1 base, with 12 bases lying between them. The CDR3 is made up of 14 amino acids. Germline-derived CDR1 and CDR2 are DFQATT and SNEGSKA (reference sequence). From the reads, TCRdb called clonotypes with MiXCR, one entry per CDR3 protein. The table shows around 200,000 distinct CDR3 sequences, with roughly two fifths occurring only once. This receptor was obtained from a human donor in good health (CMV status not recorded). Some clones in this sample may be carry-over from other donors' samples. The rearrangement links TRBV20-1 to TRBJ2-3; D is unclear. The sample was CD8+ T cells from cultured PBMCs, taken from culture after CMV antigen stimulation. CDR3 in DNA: TGCAGTGCTAAATCATGGGCGGGCACAGATACGCAGTATTTT. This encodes CSAKSWAGTDTQYF.